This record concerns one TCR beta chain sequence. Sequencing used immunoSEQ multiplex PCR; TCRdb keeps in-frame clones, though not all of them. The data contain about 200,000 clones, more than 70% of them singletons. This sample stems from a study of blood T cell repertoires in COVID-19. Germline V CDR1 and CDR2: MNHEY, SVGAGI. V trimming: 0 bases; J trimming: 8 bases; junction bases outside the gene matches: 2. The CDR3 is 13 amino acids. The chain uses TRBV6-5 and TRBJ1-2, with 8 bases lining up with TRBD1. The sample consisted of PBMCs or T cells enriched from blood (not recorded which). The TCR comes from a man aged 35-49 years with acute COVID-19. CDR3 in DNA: TGTGCCAGCAGTTACTCTGGGACAGGCGGCTACACCTTC. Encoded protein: CASSYSGTGGYTF.